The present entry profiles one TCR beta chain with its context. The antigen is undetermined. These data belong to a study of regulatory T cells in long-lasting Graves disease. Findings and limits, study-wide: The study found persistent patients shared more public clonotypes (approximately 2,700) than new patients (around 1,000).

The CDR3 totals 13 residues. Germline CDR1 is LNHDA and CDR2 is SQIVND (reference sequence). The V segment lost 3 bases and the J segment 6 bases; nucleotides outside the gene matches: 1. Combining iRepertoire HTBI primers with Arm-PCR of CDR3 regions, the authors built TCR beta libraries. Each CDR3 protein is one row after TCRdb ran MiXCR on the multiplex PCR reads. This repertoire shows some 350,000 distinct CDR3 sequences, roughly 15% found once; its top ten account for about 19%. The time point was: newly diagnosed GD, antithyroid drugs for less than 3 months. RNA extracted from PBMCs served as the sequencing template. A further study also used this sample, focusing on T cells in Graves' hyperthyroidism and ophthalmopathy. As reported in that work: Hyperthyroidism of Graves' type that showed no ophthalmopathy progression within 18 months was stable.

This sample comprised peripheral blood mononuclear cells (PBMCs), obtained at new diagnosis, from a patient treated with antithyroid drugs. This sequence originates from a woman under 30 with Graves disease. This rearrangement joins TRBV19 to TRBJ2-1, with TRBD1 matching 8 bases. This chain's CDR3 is CASSMDRVNEQFF. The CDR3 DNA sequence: TGTGCCAGTAGTATGGACAGGGTCAATGAGCAGTTCTTC.